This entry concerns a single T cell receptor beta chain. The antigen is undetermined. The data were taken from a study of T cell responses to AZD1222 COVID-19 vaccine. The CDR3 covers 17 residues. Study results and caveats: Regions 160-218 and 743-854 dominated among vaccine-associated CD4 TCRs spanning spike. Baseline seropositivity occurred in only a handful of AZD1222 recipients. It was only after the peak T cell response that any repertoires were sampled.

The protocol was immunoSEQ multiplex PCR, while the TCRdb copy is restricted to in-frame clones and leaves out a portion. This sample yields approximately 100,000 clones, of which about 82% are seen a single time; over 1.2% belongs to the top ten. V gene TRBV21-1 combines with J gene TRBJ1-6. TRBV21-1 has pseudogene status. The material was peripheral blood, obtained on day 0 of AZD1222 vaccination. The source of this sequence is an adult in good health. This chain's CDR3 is CASSKKWVGLYNSPLHF. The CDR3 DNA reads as TGTGCCAGCAGCAAAAAATGGGTAGGGCTGTATAATTCACCCCTCCACTTT.